A single sample is the source of the 29 T cell receptor beta chains below, sequenced in a study of siplizumab effects on memory and regulatory T cells. The protocol was immunoSEQ multiplex PCR, while the TCRdb copy is restricted to in-frame clones and leaves out a portion. The repertoire holds approximately 10,000 clones, with about 41% as singletons. No antigen has been identified for these receptors. A 37°C coculture lasting around 6 days was applied to the mixed lymphocyte reaction cells. The sample comprised CFSE-low (dividing) CD4+ T cells sorted from an allogeneic mixed lymphocyte reaction. The receptors shown here come from a human donor in good health; the cells came from an allogeneic mixed lymphocyte reaction.

This sequence joins TRBV19 and TRBJ1-6, with TRBD1 matching 11 bases. The V and J ends lost 7 bases and 9 bases, in that order; junction bases with no gene match: 5. This CDR3 contains 14 residues. Germline CDR1 is LNHDA and CDR2 is SQIVND (reference sequence). This CDR3 reads CASTRTGGFSPLHF. The DNA of the CDR3 is TGTGCCAGTACACGGACAGGGGGCTTTTCACCCCTCCACTTT.

This clone has more than one count but fewer than ten. The chain uses TRBV6-5 and TRBJ2-1, with D tentatively TRBD2 (6 bases). V dropped 9 bases and J dropped 7 bases, with 22 bases sitting between them. CDR3 length: 15 residues. The germline CDR1 and CDR2 sequences are MNHEY and SVGAGI. The CDR3 sequence: CARHQTSREPNEQFF. The CDR3 bases are TGTGCCAGACACCAGACTAGTCGCGAACCGAATGAGCAGTTCTTC.

Sample share makes this clone large. The J gene is TRBJ2-2, the V gene TRBV30, with 7 bases lining up with TRBD1. V gave up 4 bases and J gave up 7 bases; unmatched junction bases: 6. Germline V gene data show CDR1 as GTSNPN and CDR2 as SVGIG (reference sequence). The CDR3 covers 13 residues. The CDR3 sequence is CAWNDRVDGELFF. The CDR3 DNA sequence: TGTGCCTGGAATGACAGGGTTGACGGGGAGCTGTTTTTT.

This clone was observed a handful of times. CDR3 in DNA: TGTGCCACTAAACCGGGACTGTATAATGAAAAACTGTTTTTT. The encoded protein is CATKPGLYNEKLFF. V gene TRBV6-1 combines with J gene TRBJ1-4; D is perhaps TRBD1 (5 bases). This CDR3 comprises 14 residues. Germline CDR1 reads MNHNS; CDR2 reads SASEGT. Trimming removed 10 bases at V and 4 bases at J, with 16 bases between.

The rearrangement joins TRBV6-5 to TRBJ2-7; possible D gene TRBD2, 5 bases. The CDR3 has 14 amino acids. In germline, CDR1 is MNHEY, CDR2 SVGAGI. V was trimmed by 10 bases and J by 0 bases, leaving 16 bases between them. DNA for the CDR3: TGTGCCATCAGAGGAACGGGAACCTCCTACGAGCAGTACTTC. Its translation is CAIRGTGTSYEQYF.

This chain joins TRBV6-1 and TRBJ2-5; TRBD1 aligns across 9 bases. The CDR3 has 14 residues. CDR1 and CDR2 (germline): MNHNS, SASEGT. Trimming took 6 bases from V and 6 from J; bases not matched to a gene: 8. CDR3 region: CASSRDRVGKTQYF. CDR3 coding DNA: TGTGCCAGCAGCCGGGACAGGGTTGGAAAGACCCAGTACTTC.

In its sample, this clone was seen a few times. The chain joins TRBV5-1 to TRBJ2-2, with no clear D. The CDR3 extends over 13 amino acids. Per germline, CDR1 SGHRS and CDR2 YFSETQ. V was trimmed by 6 bases and J by 1 base, leaving 7 bases between them. Here the CDR3 DNA reads TGCGCCAGCAACCCACAGAACACCGGGGAGCTGTTTTTT. Translation: CASNPQNTGELFF.

This clone was picked up a small number of times. In DNA, the CDR3 is TGCGCCAGCAGCCACCAAGGCAACACTGAAGCTTTCTTT. Protein: CASSHQGNTEAFF. This chain links TRBV4-3 with TRBJ1-1; D remains unclear. Looked up from germline, CDR1 is LGHNA and CDR2 is YSLEER. Trimming removed 3 bases at V and 2 bases at J, with 7 bases between. CDR3 length: 13 residues.

This clone occurred a few times. The V and J genes are TRBV19 and TRBJ2-2, with 11 bases aligning to TRBD2. The CDR3 spans 15 residues. Germline CDR1 reads LNHDA; CDR2 reads SQIVND (reference sequence). The trim removed 2 bases at V and 6 bases at J, leaving 2 bases unmatched. DNA for the CDR3: TGTGCCAGTAGTATAACTAGCGGGAGCGCCGGGGAGCTGTTTTTT. This translates into CASSITSGSAGELFF.

The V call is TRBV13, the J call TRBJ2-1, with 8 bases identical to TRBD1. V trimming: 5 bases; J trimming: 11 bases; junction bases outside the gene matches: 5. CDR1 is PRHDT, CDR2 FYEKMQ, per germline (reference sequence). This CDR3 region has 12 residues. CDR3 nucleotide sequence: TGTGCCAGCAGCACTCAGGGGGCGAAGCAGTTCTTC. Its protein product is CASSTQGAKQFF. The full variable domain, completed using reference TRBV13 and TRBJ2-1, is AAGVIQSPRHLIKEKRETATLKCYPIPRHDTVYWYQQGPGQDPQFLISFYEKMQSDKGSIPDRFSAQQFSDYHSELNMSSLELGDSALYFCASSTQGAKQFFGPGTRLTVL.

The CDR3 loop reads CASSIRDPRNTGELFF. The DNA of the CDR3 is TGTGCCAGCAGCATCCGGGACCCCAGGAACACCGGGGAGCTGTTTTTT. The chain carries TRBV7-2 and TRBJ2-2; the D call may be TRBD1 or TRBD2 (5 bases each). With 5 bases removed from V and 1 base from J, the gap between germline ends came to 14 bases. The CDR3 sequence is 16 residues long. Germline CDR1 and CDR2: SGHTA and FQGNSA.

V gene TRBV2 combines with J gene TRBJ2-1, with D hard to call. Germline CDR1 reads SNHLY; CDR2 reads FYNNEI. The CDR3 spans 11 residues. The V end lost 1 base, the J end lost 9 bases, and 4 bases lay between the germline ends. The CDR3 reads CASSEVFEQFF. The CDR3 DNA reads as TGTGCCAGCAGTGAAGTTTTTGAGCAGTTCTTC.

The rearrangement links TRBV7-9 to TRBJ1-2; no firm D call. CDR1 is SEHNR, CDR2 FQNEAQ, per germline (reference sequence). V gave up 1 base and J gave up 8 bases, with 11 bases separating them. The CDR3 has 13 residues. The CDR3 region is CASSLVSGGGYTF. CDR3 DNA sequence: TGTGCCAGCAGCTTAGTGTCGGGAGGGGGCTACACCTTC.

A few counts support this clone. The chain carries TRBV2 and TRBJ2-1; D is uncertain. The CDR3 covers 12 residues. V was trimmed by 3 bases and J by 4 bases, leaving 4 bases between them. CDR1 and CDR2 (germline): SNHLY, FYNNEI. The CDR3 reads CASSDGYNEQFF. The CDR3 nucleotides read TGTGCCAGCAGTGACGGGTACAATGAGCAGTTCTTC. The entire variable domain, with the rest obtained from reference TRBV2 and TRBJ2-1, is as follows: EPEVTQTPSHQVTQMGQEVILRCVPISNHLYFYWYRQILGQKVEFLVSFYNNEISEKSEIFDDQFSVERPDGSNFTLKIRSTKLEDSAMYFCASSDGYNEQFFGPGTRLTVL.

By share, this clone ranks as medium-sized. J is TRBJ2-1 and V is TRBV7-9, with 9 bases matching TRBD2. Germline V gives CDR1 SEHNR, CDR2 FQNEAQ (reference sequence). Germline trimming cut 3 bases from V and 10 bases from J; bases unmatched to any gene: 10. This CDR3 comprises 15 residues. The CDR3 region has the DNA TGTGCCAGCAGCTTCTCCGGACTAGCGTTGGTAGAGCAGTTCTTC. This gives the protein CASSFSGLALVEQFF.

The chain is built from TRBV7-3 and TRBJ2-3, with a possible D match to TRBD2 (5 bases). This CDR3 has 12 residues. Germline values: CDR1 SGHTA, CDR2 FQGTGA. Trimming shortened V by 6 bases and J by 6 bases, and 10 bases separated the two germline ends. The CDR3 DNA reads TGTGCCAGCAGTTCGGAGGCCGATACGCAGTATTTT. It codes for CASSSEADTQYF.

A note on this clone: The junction does not match germline at one end; this may be a read error. The chain links TRBV6-1 to TRBJ2-2, with TRBD1 identical over 9 bases. CDR3 length: 15 amino acids. Germline loops: CDR1 MNHNS, CDR2 SASEGT. The CDR3 DNA is TGTGCCAGCAATCGGGGGACAGGGTTCGGCGGGAAGCTGTTTTTT. Its translation is CASNRGTGFGGKLFF.

DNA of the CDR3: TGTGCCAGCAGCCCCGGACAGCGGAGAGAGACCCAGTACTTC. It encodes CASSPGQRRETQYF. The chain joins TRBV5-4 to TRBJ2-5, with a possible D match to TRBD1 (6 bases). V dropped 4 bases and J dropped 4 bases, with 14 bases sitting between them. Germline loops: CDR1 SGHNT, CDR2 YYREEE (reference sequence). The CDR3 length is 14 residues.

The chain recombines TRBV30 with TRBJ1-2; D not resolved. Germline lookup yields CDR1 GTSNPN and CDR2 SVGIG (reference sequence). The CDR3 length is 12 residues. V was pared by 4 bases and J by 8 bases, with 14 bases between. The CDR3 DNA reads as TGTGCCTGGAATGGGAGGGTTAGCGGCTACACCTTC. Translating it yields CAWNGRVSGYTF.

The chain recombines TRBV11-3 with TRBJ2-7; D unresolved. The germline V gene encodes CDR1 SGHNT and CDR2 YENEEA. With 2 bases removed from V and 0 bases from J, the gap between germline ends came to 8 bases. This CDR3 is 14 amino acids long. The CDR3 spells CASSLSRSSYEQYF. CDR3 sequence (DNA): TGTGCCAGCAGCTTATCCAGAAGCTCCTACGAGCAGTACTTC.

The chain employs TRBV28 and TRBJ2-6; D might be TRBD1 (6 bases). Germline-derived CDR1 and CDR2 are MDHEN and SYDVKM. The CDR3 runs to 13 residues. V was trimmed by 8 bases and J by 4 bases, leaving 9 bases between them. CDR3 nucleotides: TGTGCCAGCGACAGGTCCGGGGCCAACGTCCTGACTTTC. It codes for CASDRSGANVLTF.

This clone was picked up one time. The genes are TRBV6-1 and TRBJ2-3, with D perhaps matching TRBD2 (6 bases). V lost 4 bases, J lost 3 bases, and 11 bases lay in between. The CDR3 loop spans 14 amino acids. Germline V lookup: CDR1 MNHNS, CDR2 SASEGT. The CDR3 region is CASSAGSATDTQYF. In DNA form, the CDR3 reads TGTGCCAGCAGTGCCGGGAGTGCAACAGATACGCAGTATTTT.

This chain uses TRBV6-5 with TRBJ2-7; no reliable D call. CDR1 and CDR2 (germline): MNHEY, SVGAGI. Deletions cut 8 bases from V and 0 bases from J, with 14 bases between. The CDR3 runs 14 residues. This chain's CDR3 is CASLPRRNSYEQYF. CDR3 bases: TGTGCCAGCCTCCCACGGCGTAACTCCTACGAGCAGTACTTC.

The chain links TRBV29-1 to TRBJ2-1, with 7 bases identical to TRBD2. Germline lookup yields CDR1 SQVTM and CDR2 ANQGSEA. The junction had 7 bases not matched to a gene; V was cut back by 4 bases and J by 4 bases. CDR3 size: 14 residues. CDR3 in DNA: TGCAGCGTTGGACGGGCGGGAGCATACAATGAGCAGTTCTTC. This translates into CSVGRAGAYNEQFF.

This clone was seen more than once but under ten times. The chain uses TRBV11-3 and TRBJ1-2; D may be TRBD1 (5 bases). V shed 4 bases and J shed 0 bases, with 9 bases lying between them. This CDR3 has 14 amino acids. Germline lookup yields CDR1 SGHNT and CDR2 YENEEA. CDR3 residues: CASSSGPANYGYTF. The CDR3 coding sequence is TGTGCCAGCAGCTCGGGACCCGCTAACTATGGCTACACCTTC.

This clone has just a few counts. This sequence joins TRBV10-3 and TRBJ1-2, with 8 bases fitting TRBD1. The V gene end was trimmed by 2 bases and the J gene end by 10 bases; junction bases not matched to a gene: 9. The CDR3 covers 14 residues. Germline CDR1 and CDR2: ENHRY and SYGVKD. CDR3 loop: CAISETQGAEVYTF. Written as DNA, the CDR3 is TGTGCCATCAGTGAGACGCAGGGGGCGGAGGTCTACACCTTC.

This clone was observed a few times. The V and J genes are TRBV18 and TRBJ1-5; D perhaps matches TRBD1 (5 bases). Germline V gene sequence: CDR1 KGHSH, CDR2 LQKENI. Trimming cost V 3 bases and J 5 bases, with 11 bases left between them. This CDR3 has 14 amino acids. The DNA for the CDR3 is TGTGCCAGCTCACCGGGGGGGGAGGATCAGCCCCAGCATTTT. This codes for CASSPGGEDQPQHF.

This clone was observed a handful of times. The CDR3 spells CASSPIANTGELFF. The DNA for the CDR3 is TGTGCCAGCAGCCCGATCGCGAACACCGGGGAGCTGTTTTTT. The V gene is TRBV11-3, the J gene TRBJ2-2, with D unresolved. CDR3 length: 14 amino acids. Trimming shortened V by 5 bases and J by 0 bases, and 7 bases separated the two germline ends. Germline CDR1 SGHNT, CDR2 YENEEA.

The chain has TRBV27 and TRBJ1-2; possibly TRBD1 for D (5 bases). Germline V gene data show CDR1 as MNHEY and CDR2 as SMNVEV (reference sequence). The CDR3 spans 12 residues. V lost 4 bases to trimming and J lost 4 bases, with 7 bases between them. The CDR3, as DNA: TGTGCCAGCAGTTGGGGGAGCTATGGCTACACCTTC. Translated, it gives CASSWGSYGYTF.